These 26 T cell receptor beta chains came from one sample sequenced in a study of blood T cell repertoires in COVID-19. Produced via immunoSEQ multiplex PCR; TCRdb's table is partial and in-frame only. The sample consists of some 150,000 clones, roughly 85% of them appearing once. Sequencing was carried out using peripheral blood. The receptors shown here come from a man between 50 and 59 years old with acute or convalescent COVID-19.

The CDR3 DNA reads TGTGCCAGCAGCGAGATTCGGGACAGCTTATATGGCTACACCTTC. It is translated as CASSEIRDSLYGYTF. The gene calls are TRBV2 and TRBJ1-2; 7 bases map to TRBD1. Germline CDR1 SNHLY, CDR2 FYNNEI. V lost 6 bases and J lost 5; bases outside the gene matches: 12. The CDR3 consists of 15 residues.

The chain recombines TRBV2 with TRBJ1-1; D is unclear. The V gene's germline CDR1 is SNHLY and CDR2 FYNNEI. Trimming cost V 11 bases and J 8 bases, with 15 bases left between them. The length of the CDR3 is 11 residues. CDR3 sequence reads: CACLRRGEAFF. CDR3 coding DNA: TGTGCCTGTTTGCGACGGGGAGAAGCTTTCTTT.

The chain's CDR3 is CSVWNPTGLAYNEQFF. The CDR3 bases are TGCAGCGTTTGGAATCCAACAGGGTTAGCCTACAATGAGCAGTTCTTC. This rearrangement joins TRBV29-1 to TRBJ2-1; D possibly corresponds to TRBD1 (6 bases). Trimming pared 5 bases from V and 2 bases from J, leaving 19 bases between. Germline V CDR1 and CDR2: SQVTM, ANQGSEA. The CDR3 runs 16 residues.

The chain is built from TRBV7-9 and TRBJ1-6; weak D call: TRBD1 (5 bases). V lost 3 bases to trimming and J lost 0 bases, with 12 bases between them. Germline V lookup: CDR1 SEHNR, CDR2 FQNEAQ (reference sequence). The CDR3 covers 17 residues. CDR3 sequence: CASSLPGGISYNSPLHF. CDR3 in DNA: TGTGCCAGCAGCTTGCCCGGGGGGATCTCCTATAATTCACCCCTCCACTTT.

The chain has TRBV7-3 and TRBJ2-1; 10 bases map to TRBD2. Germline CDR1 and CDR2: SGHTA and FQGTGA. V was pared by 5 bases and J by 7 bases, with 8 bases of the junction left unmatched. The CDR3 covers 15 residues. The CDR3 is CASSPSSGSRNEQFF. In DNA, the CDR3 is TGTGCCAGCAGCCCCTCTAGCGGGAGCCGGAATGAGCAGTTCTTC.

The J gene is TRBJ1-3, the V gene TRBV30, with 10 bases that match TRBD1. The junction had 3 bases not matched to a gene; V was cut back by 6 bases and J by 4 bases. This CDR3 contains 13 residues. Germline V gene lookup returns CDR1 GTSNPN and CDR2 SVGIG (reference sequence). The CDR3 DNA is TGTGCCTGCGACAGGGGGCCCGGAAACACCATATATTTT. Amino acid sequence: CACDRGPGNTIYF.

The rearrangement links TRBV15 to TRBJ1-6; D remains ambiguous. V gave up 3 bases and J gave up 7 bases, with 4 bases separating them. Germline values: CDR1 LNHNV, CDR2 YYDKDF (reference sequence). This CDR3 is 12 amino acids long. CDR3 sequence (DNA): TGTGCCACCAGCAGCTTCAATTCACCCCTCCACTTT. As protein: CATSSFNSPLHF.

This clone occurred many times. This sequence joins TRBV20-1 and TRBJ2-5; the match to TRBD2 covers 8 bases. Germline CDR1 reads DFQATT; CDR2 reads SNEGSKA (reference sequence). This CDR3 region has 14 residues. Trimming took 3 bases from V and 2 from J; bases not matched to a gene: 5. The CDR3 nucleotides are TGCAGTGCTAGTTCGGGGGGGAAACAAGAGACCCAGTACTTC. Protein sequence: CSASSGGKQETQYF.

This rearrangement joins TRBV30 to TRBJ1-2; TRBD1 agrees at 7 bases. The V gene's germline CDR1 is GTSNPN and CDR2 SVGIG (reference sequence). This CDR3 comprises 13 residues. Unmatched junction bases numbered 8, after V lost 8 bases and J lost 2 bases. CDR3 sequence: CARGVGQNYGYTF. CDR3 DNA: TGTGCCAGAGGGGTGGGACAGAACTATGGCTACACCTTC.

This chain connects TRBV6-4 to TRBJ2-3, with 10 bases identical to TRBD2. The germline gives CDR1 MRHNA, CDR2 SNTAGT. Trimming took 2 bases from V and 2 from J; bases not matched to a gene: 4. CDR3 length: 16 residues. The DNA of the CDR3 is TGTGCCAGCAGTGACCGCAGCGGGGGGGACACAGATACGCAGTATTTT. This gives the protein CASSDRSGGDTDTQYF.

J is TRBJ1-5 and V is TRBV19; D is ambiguous. V lost 7 bases and J lost 0, with 13 bases in between. The germline gives CDR1 LNHDA, CDR2 SQIVND (reference sequence). The CDR3 is 15 amino acids. CDR3 DNA sequence: TGTGCCAGTACCACACCCCCAAATAGCAATCAGCCCCAGCATTTT. Residues: CASTTPPNSNQPQHF.

This rearrangement joins TRBV2 to TRBJ2-3; no reliable D call. This CDR3 has 15 amino acids. Trimming shortened V by 6 bases and J by 0 bases, and 13 bases separated the two germline ends. The germline gives CDR1 SNHLY, CDR2 FYNNEI. CDR3 in amino acids: CASSARTLSTDTQYF. In DNA form, the CDR3 reads TGTGCCAGCAGCGCAAGAACTCTGAGCACAGATACGCAGTATTTT.

The V gene is TRBV7-6, the J gene TRBJ2-3, with D perhaps TRBD2 (6 bases). The germline V gene has CDR1 SGHVS and CDR2 FNYEAQ. The CDR3 spans 15 residues. Trimming took 3 bases from V and 5 from J, leaving 15 bases between them. Here the CDR3 reads CASSLGGGARDTQYF. CDR3 sequence (DNA): TGTGCCAGCAGCTTGGGGGGTGGGGCTCGAGATACGCAGTATTTT.

The genes are TRBV3-1 (or the pseudogene TRBV3-2) and TRBJ2-1; 10 bases agree with TRBD2. The J segment lost 4 bases and the V segment lost 1 base, leaving 4 bases of the junction unmatched. CDR1 and CDR2 from the germline V gene are LGHDT and YNNKEL (reference sequence). This CDR3 contains 16 residues. The CDR3 DNA is TGTGCCAGCAGCCAAGCGGGACTAGCGCAATACAATGAGCAGTTCTTC. Translated, it gives CASSQAGLAQYNEQFF.

CDR3 protein: CASSQDNRVGFGYTF. CDR3 DNA: TGTGCCAGCAGCCAAGATAACAGGGTAGGCTTTGGCTACACCTTC. The J gene is TRBJ1-2, the V gene TRBV14, with a possible D match to TRBD1 (6 bases). The CDR3 spans 15 residues. Germline CDR1 and CDR2: SGHDN and FVKESK. V was shortened by 0 bases and J by 7 bases, with 15 bases between the two germline ends.

The chain combines TRBV5-1 with TRBJ2-1; 8 bases fit TRBD1. J was trimmed by 9 bases and V by 4 bases; bases with no gene match: 9. Germline lookup yields CDR1 SGHRS and CDR2 YFSETQ. This CDR3 is built from 14 residues. The CDR3 protein is CASSEDREVGEQFF. CDR3 in DNA: TGCGCCAGCAGCGAGGACAGGGAGGTCGGTGAGCAGTTCTTC.

This chain uses TRBV29-1 with TRBJ1-1; no clear D. CDR3 length equals 11 residues. V lost 3 bases to trimming and J lost 7 bases, with 9 bases between them. Germline loops: CDR1 SQVTM, CDR2 ANQGSEA. The CDR3 spells CSVEAAREAFF. CDR3 nucleotides: TGCAGCGTTGAGGCGGCACGTGAAGCTTTCTTT.

The V call is TRBV27, the J call TRBJ1-2; D remains ambiguous. This CDR3 has 15 residues. V lost 2 bases and J lost 7, with 17 bases in between. The germline V gene encodes CDR1 MNHEY and CDR2 SMNVEV (reference sequence). The CDR3 region has the DNA TGTGCCAGCAGTTTACGGCCTCGCGGGGTTCTTGGCTACACCTTC. Translation: CASSLRPRGVLGYTF.

Comment on this clone: This sample includes further DNA sequences coding for the same CDR3. The genes are TRBV7-8 and TRBJ2-7; 8 bases agree with TRBD1. Germline CDR1 reads SGHVS; CDR2 reads FQNEAQ. The V segment lost 3 bases and the J segment 2 bases; nucleotides outside the gene matches: 0. There are 13 residues in the CDR3. For the CDR3, the DNA is TGTGCCAGCAGCTTGGACAGGGCCTACGAGCAGTACTTC. Translating it yields CASSLDRAYEQYF.

J is TRBJ2-3 and V is TRBV9, with TRBD2 matching 8 bases. The germline V gene has CDR1 SGDLS and CDR2 YYNGEE. The ends lost 0 bases at V and 5 bases at J; junction bases unmatched: 5. The CDR3 contains 15 residues. CDR3 residues: CASSVAGGSGDTQYF. Written as DNA, the CDR3 is TGTGCCAGCAGCGTAGCGGGAGGGAGTGGAGATACGCAGTATTTT.

This clone was detected only once. The genes are TRBV25-1 and TRBJ2-5, with TRBD1 matching over 7 bases. After removal of 3 bases from V and 1 base from J, the junction contained 2 bases not matched to a gene. Germline V gene sequence: CDR1 MGHDK, CDR2 SYGVNS. The CDR3 spans 14 residues. CDR3 bases: TGTGCCAGCAGTGAGGGACAGCTCCAAGAGACCCAGTACTTC. Translated, it gives CASSEGQLQETQYF.

The V and J genes are TRBV7-8 and TRBJ1-1; D ambiguous. CDR1 is SGHVS, CDR2 FQNEAQ, per germline. Trimming shortened V by 5 bases and J by 0 bases, and 10 bases separated the two germline ends. The CDR3 runs to 14 residues. The CDR3 DNA reads TGTGCCAGCAGCCCCCCCGGGATGAACACTGAAGCTTTCTTT. Protein sequence: CASSPPGMNTEAFF.

J is TRBJ2-5 and V is TRBV18; the D gene is possibly TRBD1 (5 bases). Germline V CDR1 and CDR2: KGHSH, LQKENI. V gave up 1 base and J gave up 4 bases, with 10 bases separating them. The CDR3 covers 14 residues. This CDR3 reads CASSPQQETETQYF. The CDR3 region has the DNA TGTGCCAGCTCACCACAACAGGAAACAGAGACCCAGTACTTC. The whole variable domain, filled in from reference TRBV18 and TRBJ2-5, reads NAGVMQNPRHLVRRRGQEARLRCSPMKGHSHVYWYRQLPEEGLKFMVYLQKENIIDESGMPKERFSAEFPKEGPSILRIQQVVRGDSAAYFCASSPQQETETQYFGPGTRLLVL.

The V and J genes are TRBV25-1 and TRBJ1-2; D unresolved. The CDR3 has 11 amino acids. The V gene lost 0 bases and the J gene lost 7 bases, with 3 bases spanning the gap. The germline V gene encodes CDR1 MGHDK and CDR2 SYGVNS. The CDR3 DNA follows: TGTGCCAGCAGTGAATATAGTGGCTACACCTTC. The encoded protein is CASSEYSGYTF.

The chain is built from TRBV5-1 and TRBJ2-1; 11 bases map to TRBD1. After removal of 4 bases from V and 6 bases from J, the junction contained 6 bases not matched to a gene. The CDR3 contains 15 residues. Germline V gives CDR1 SGHRS, CDR2 YFSETQ. The CDR3 DNA reads as TGCGCCAGCAGCAGTGGACAGGGGGCAGGCAATGAGCAGTTCTTC. This encodes CASSSGQGAGNEQFF.

V usage is TRBV7-8 and J usage is TRBJ1-4; no clear D. V was trimmed by 2 bases and J by 4 bases, leaving 8 bases between them. The CDR3 has 14 amino acids. Germline V CDR1 and CDR2: SGHVS, FQNEAQ. CDR3 nucleotide sequence: TGTGCCAGCAGCTTACGGAGAGATAATGAAAAACTGTTTTTT. Protein sequence: CASSLRRDNEKLFF.